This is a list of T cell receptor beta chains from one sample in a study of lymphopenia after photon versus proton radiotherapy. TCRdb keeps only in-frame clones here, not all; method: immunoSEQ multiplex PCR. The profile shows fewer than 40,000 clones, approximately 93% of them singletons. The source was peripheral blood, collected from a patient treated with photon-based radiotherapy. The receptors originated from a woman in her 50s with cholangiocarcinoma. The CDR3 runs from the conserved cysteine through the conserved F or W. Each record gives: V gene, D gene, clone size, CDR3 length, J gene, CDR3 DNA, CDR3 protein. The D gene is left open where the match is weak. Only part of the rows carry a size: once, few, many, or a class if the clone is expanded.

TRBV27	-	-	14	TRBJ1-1	TGTGCCAGCAGTTATACCCAGAGGAACACTGAAGCTTTCTTT	CASSYTQRNTEAFF
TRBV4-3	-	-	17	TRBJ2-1	TGCGCCAGCAGCCGCTCCCTTTTGGTCCTAGCTTACAATGAGCAGTTCTTC	CASSRSLLVLAYNEQFF
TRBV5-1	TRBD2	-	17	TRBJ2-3	TGCGCCAGCAGCCTGACCGCCGGGACTAGTAGCACAGATACGCAGTATTTT	CASSLTAGTSSTDTQYF
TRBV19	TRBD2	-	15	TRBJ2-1	TGTGCCAGTAGCGAGATAGCGGGGTCTTACAATGAGCAGTTCTTC	CASSEIAGSYNEQFF
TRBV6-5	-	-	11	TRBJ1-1	TGTGCCAGCAGGTCGACGTCCGAAGCTTTCTTT	CASRSTSEAFF
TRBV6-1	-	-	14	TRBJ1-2	TGTGCCAGCAAGACGAGAGGGGTATTCTATGGCTACACCTTC	CASKTRGVFYGYTF
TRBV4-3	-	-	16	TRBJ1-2	TGCGCCAGCAGCCAAGAAATCACAGTTACTAACTATGGCTACACCTTC	CASSQEITVTNYGYTF
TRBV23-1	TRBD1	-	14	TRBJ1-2	TGCGCCAGCACCAGACAGGGTCAACGCTACGGCTACACCTTC	CASTRQGQRYGYTF
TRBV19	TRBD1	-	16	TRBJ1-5	TGTGCCAGTAGTAAGCTGATGGAGGGGGCACAGCAGCCCCAGCATTTT	CASSKLMEGAQQPQHF
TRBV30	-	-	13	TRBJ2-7	TGTGCCTGGAGTACCTTTGGACCATACGAGCAGTACTTC	CAWSTFGPYEQYF
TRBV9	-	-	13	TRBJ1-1	TGTGCCAGCAGCGTCGATAGGAACACTGAAGCTTTCTTT	CASSVDRNTEAFF
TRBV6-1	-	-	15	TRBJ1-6	TGTGCCAGCAGTGAAGTCCCGGACCCGGGTTCACCCCTCCACTTT	CASSEVPDPGSPLHF
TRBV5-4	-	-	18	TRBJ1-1	TGTGCCAGCAGCTTGGATAGGCCAGGAGGCCCGATGAACACTGAAGCTTTCTTT	CASSLDRPGGPMNTEAFF
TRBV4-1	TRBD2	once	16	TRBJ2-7	TGCGCCAGCAGCCTGGGGGTGACTAGCGGTTCAGGAGAGCAGTACTTC	CASSLGVTSGSGEQYF
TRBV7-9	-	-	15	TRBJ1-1	TGTGCCAGCAGCTCTGAAAATCTGGCGGGTACTGAAGCTTTCTTT	CASSSENLAGTEAFF
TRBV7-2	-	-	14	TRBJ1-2	TGTGCCAGCAAAGTACAGACATCTAACTATGGCTACACCTTC	CASKVQTSNYGYTF
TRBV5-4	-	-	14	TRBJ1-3	TGTGCCAGCAGCTTCGGTACCTCCAGAAACACCATATATTTT	CASSFGTSRNTIYF
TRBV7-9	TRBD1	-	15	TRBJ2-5	TGTGCCAGCAGCCAAGGGACAGCGAGGGGGGAGACCCAGTACTTC	CASSQGTARGETQYF
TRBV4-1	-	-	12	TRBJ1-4	TGCGCCAGCAGCCACCTGAGGGAAAAACTGTTTTTT	CASSHLREKLFF
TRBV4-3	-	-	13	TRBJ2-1	TGCGCCAGCAGCCCCACCGCGAGGAATGAGCAGTTCTTC	CASSPTARNEQFF
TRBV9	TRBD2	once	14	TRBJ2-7	TGTGCCAGCAGCGGGACTAGCGCTACCTACGAGCAGTACTTC	CASSGTSATYEQYF
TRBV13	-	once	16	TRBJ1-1	TGTGCCAGCAGTTTGAGGTCCTACAGTTCTCCCACTGAAGCTTTCTTT	CASSLRSYSSPTEAFF
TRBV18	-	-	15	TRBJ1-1	TGTGCCAGCTCACCACAAGACACCTTGAACACTGAAGCTTTCTTT	CASSPQDTLNTEAFF
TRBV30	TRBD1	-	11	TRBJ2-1	TGTGCCTGGACAACAGGGGATGAGCAGTTCTTC	CAWTTGDEQFF
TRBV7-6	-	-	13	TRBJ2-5	TGTGCCAGCAGCCCACACACCTCAGAGACCCAGTACTTC	CASSPHTSETQYF
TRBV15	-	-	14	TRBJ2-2	TGTGCCACCAGTAAGGCCCCTGGGACCGGGGAGCTGTTTTTT	CATSKAPGTGELFF
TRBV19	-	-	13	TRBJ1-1	TGTGCCAGTAGTATTCCCCCGCTGTATGAAGCTTTCTTT	CASSIPPLYEAFF
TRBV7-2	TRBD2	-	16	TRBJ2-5	TGTGCCAGCAGCTTGACCTGGACTAGCGGGGGGGAGACCCAGTACTTC	CASSLTWTSGGETQYF
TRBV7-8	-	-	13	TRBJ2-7	TGTGCCAGCAGCTGGTATAGCTCCTACGAGCAGTACTTC	CASSWYSSYEQYF
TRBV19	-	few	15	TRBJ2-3	TGTGCCAGTAGTAAGCCGGCAGCTAGCACAGATACGCAGTATTTT	CASSKPAASTDTQYF
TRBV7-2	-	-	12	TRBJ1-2	TGTGCCAGCAGCTTCGACCTCTATGGCTACACCTTC	CASSFDLYGYTF
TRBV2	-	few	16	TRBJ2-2	TGTGCCAGCAGTGAAAGCTCCGGGACAATCACCGGGGAGCTGTTTTTT	CASSESSGTITGELFF
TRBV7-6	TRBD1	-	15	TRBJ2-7	TGTGCCAGCAGCTCGGGACAGGGGAGCTCCTACGAGCAGTACTTC	CASSSGQGSSYEQYF
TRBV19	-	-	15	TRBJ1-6	TGTGCCAGTAGTATAGTGGAGATCGGTAATTCACCCCTCCACTTT	CASSIVEIGNSPLHF
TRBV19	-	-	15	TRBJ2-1	TGTGCCAGTAAACGGGGGCGCGGGGCTTACAATGAGCAGTTCTTC	CASKRGRGAYNEQFF
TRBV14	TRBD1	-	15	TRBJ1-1	TGTGCCAGCAGCCCCAGGACAGGGTTGAACACTGAAGCTTTCTTT	CASSPRTGLNTEAFF
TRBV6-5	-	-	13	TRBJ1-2	TGTGCCAGCAGTTACGGGGCCGAGGATGGCTACACCTTC	CASSYGAEDGYTF
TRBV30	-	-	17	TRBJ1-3	TGTGCCTGGAATAAAGGGTTCGAAAGGGGCTCTGGAAACACCATATATTTT	CAWNKGFERGSGNTIYF
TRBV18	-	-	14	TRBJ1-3	TGTGCCAGCTCTAAAAATCCGCCTGGAAACACCATATATTTT	CASSKNPPGNTIYF
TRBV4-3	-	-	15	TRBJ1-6	TGCGCCAGCAGCCGCTTGGCAGGTTCAAATTCACCCCTCCACTTT	CASSRLAGSNSPLHF
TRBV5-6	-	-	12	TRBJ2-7	TGTGCCAGCAGCACAGGACACTCTGAGCAGTACTTC	CASSTGHSEQYF
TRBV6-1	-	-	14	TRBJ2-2	TGTGCCAGCAGTGAAGCGTACAGCACCGGGGAGCTGTTTTTT	CASSEAYSTGELFF
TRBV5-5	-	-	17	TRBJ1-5	TGTGCCAGCAGCTTGCATCTGAGGGCAGTTAGGCATCAGCCCCAGCATTTT	CASSLHLRAVRHQPQHF
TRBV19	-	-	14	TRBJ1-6	TGTGCCAGTAGTGACAGCCGAGGGGTTTCACCCCTCCACTTT	CASSDSRGVSPLHF
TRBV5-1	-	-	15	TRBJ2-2	TGCGCCAGCAGCCGGACGGGGACGAACACCGGGGAGCTGTTTTTT	CASSRTGTNTGELFF
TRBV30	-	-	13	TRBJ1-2	TGTGCGGCGCAAGGGGGTTTAGGCTATGGCTACACCTTC	CAAQGGLGYGYTF
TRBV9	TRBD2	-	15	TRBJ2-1	TGTGCCAGCAGCCCGCGGGGGAGCTCCTACAATGAGCAGTTCTTC	CASSPRGSSYNEQFF